This T cell receptor beta chain derives from a study of human T cells and chemical hapten exposure. Study at large: Small differences in pooled library volume mainly drove the variation in TCR yields per sample.

The time point here: pre-sensitization, week 0. Treatment of the sample: therapeutic diphenylcyclopropenone sensitization with weekly scalp DPC. The CDR3 totals 11 residues. Germline CDR1 MNHEY, CDR2 SVGEGT. Deletions cut 8 bases from V and 6 bases from J, with 8 bases between. This clonotype was counted ten times or more. One entry per CDR3 protein results from TCRdb running MiXCR on the RACE reads. The sample shows 300,000 to 450,000 distinct CDR3 sequences, roughly 5.3% of them seen only once. The V gene is TRBV6-2 or TRBV6-3, the J gene TRBJ2-4, with D perhaps TRBD1 (5 bases). The sample was whole blood, taken in connection with sensitization to the hapten diphenylcyclopropenone (DPC). The TCR was taken from a woman aged 45-65 years with alopecia areata. Some clones in this sample may be carry-over from other donors' samples. The CDR3 bases are TGTGCCAGCGGGCAGGGAAACATTCAGTACTTC. Its translation: CASGQGNIQYF.